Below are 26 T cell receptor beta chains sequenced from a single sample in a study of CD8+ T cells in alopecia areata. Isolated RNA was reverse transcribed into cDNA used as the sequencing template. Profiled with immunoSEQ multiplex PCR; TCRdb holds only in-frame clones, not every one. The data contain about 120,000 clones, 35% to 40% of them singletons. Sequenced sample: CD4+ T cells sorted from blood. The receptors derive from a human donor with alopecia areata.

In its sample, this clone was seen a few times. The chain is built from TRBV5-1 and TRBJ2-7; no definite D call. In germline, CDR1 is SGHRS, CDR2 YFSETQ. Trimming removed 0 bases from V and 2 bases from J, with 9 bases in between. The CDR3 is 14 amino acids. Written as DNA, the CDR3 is TGCGCCAGCAGCTTGGGGGTAGCTACCTACGAGCAGTACTTC. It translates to CASSLGVATYEQYF. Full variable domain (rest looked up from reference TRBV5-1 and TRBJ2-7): KAGVTQTPRYLIKTRGQQVTLSCSPISGHRSVSWYQQTPGQGLQFLFEYFSETQRNKGNFPGRFSGRQFSNSRSEMNVSTLELGDSALYLCASSLGVATYEQYFGPGTRLTVT.

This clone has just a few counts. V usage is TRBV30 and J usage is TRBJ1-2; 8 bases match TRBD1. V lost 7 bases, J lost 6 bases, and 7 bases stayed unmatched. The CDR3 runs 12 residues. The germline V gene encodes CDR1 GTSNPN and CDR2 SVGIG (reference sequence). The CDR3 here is CALTGDWHGYTF. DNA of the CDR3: TGTGCCTTGACAGGGGATTGGCATGGCTACACCTTC.

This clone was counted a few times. This CDR3 reads CASSLEGIGKGLFF. For the CDR3, the DNA is TGTGCCAGCAGTTTGGAGGGAATAGGTAAAGGACTGTTTTTT. The V and J genes are TRBV28 and TRBJ1-4; no clear D gene. This CDR3 comprises 14 residues. Trimming left V 3 bases short and J 13 bases short, with 18 bases between. Germline V gene data show CDR1 as MDHEN and CDR2 as SYDVKM.

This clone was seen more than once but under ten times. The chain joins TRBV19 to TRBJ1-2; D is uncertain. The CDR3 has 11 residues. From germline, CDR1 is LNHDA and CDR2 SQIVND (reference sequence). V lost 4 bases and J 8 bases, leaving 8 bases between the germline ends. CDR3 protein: CASSSPWGYTF. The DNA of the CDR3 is TGTGCCAGTAGTAGCCCCTGGGGCTACACCTTC.

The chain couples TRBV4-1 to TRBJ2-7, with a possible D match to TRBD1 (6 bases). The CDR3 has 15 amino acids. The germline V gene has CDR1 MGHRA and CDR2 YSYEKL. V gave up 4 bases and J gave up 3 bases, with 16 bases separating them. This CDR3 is CASSREQGSFYEQYF. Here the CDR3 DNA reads TGCGCCAGCAGCCGAGAACAGGGATCCTTCTACGAGCAGTACTTC.

CDR3 nucleotides: TGCAGCGTTGAATGGACTCGGAACAATGAGCAGTTCTTC. Protein: CSVEWTRNNEQFF. This sequence joins TRBV29-1 and TRBJ2-1; a weak D match, TRBD2 (5 bases). CDR1 is SQVTM and CDR2 is ANQGSEA in the germline V gene. V lost 2 bases to trimming and J lost 5 bases, with 10 bases between them. The CDR3 is 13 residues long.

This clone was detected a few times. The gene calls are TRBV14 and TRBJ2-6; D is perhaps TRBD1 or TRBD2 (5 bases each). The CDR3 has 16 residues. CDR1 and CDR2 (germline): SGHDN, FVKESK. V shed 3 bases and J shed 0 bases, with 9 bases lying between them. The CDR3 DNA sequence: TGTGCCAGCAGCCATGGGGGTTACTCTGGGGCCAACGTCCTGACTTTC. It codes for CASSHGGYSGANVLTF.

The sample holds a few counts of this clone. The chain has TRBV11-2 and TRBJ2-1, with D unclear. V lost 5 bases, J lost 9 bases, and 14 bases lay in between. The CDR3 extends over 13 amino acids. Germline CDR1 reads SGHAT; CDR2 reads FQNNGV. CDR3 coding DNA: TGTGCCAGCAGCCGCTTGCCGGTGGGTGAGCAGTTCTTC. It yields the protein CASSRLPVGEQFF.

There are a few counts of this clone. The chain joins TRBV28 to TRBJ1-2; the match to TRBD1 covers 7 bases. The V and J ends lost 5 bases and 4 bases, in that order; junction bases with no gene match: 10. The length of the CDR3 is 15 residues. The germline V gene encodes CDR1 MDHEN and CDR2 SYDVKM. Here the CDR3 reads CASSPERKGAYGYTF. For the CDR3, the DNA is TGTGCCAGCAGTCCCGAAAGGAAGGGGGCCTATGGCTACACCTTC.

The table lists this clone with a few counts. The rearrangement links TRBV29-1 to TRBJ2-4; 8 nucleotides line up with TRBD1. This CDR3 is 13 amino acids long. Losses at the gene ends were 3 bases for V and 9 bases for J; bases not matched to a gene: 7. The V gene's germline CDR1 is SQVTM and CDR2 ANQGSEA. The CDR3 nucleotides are TGCAGCGTTGATGGGGACAGGAGGGGCATTCAGTACTTC. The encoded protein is CSVDGDRRGIQYF.

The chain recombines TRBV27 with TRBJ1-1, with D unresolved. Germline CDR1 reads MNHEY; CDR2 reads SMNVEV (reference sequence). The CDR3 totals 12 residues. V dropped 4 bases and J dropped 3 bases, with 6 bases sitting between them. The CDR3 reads CASSSGYTEAFF. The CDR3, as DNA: TGTGCCAGCAGTTCTGGATACACTGAAGCTTTCTTT.

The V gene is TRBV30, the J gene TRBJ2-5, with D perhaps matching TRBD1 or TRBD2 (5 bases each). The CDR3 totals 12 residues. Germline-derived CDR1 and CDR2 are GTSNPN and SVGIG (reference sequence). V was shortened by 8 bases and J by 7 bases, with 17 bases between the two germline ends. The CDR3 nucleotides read TGTGCCGAGGGGATGCATGGCGCGACCCAGTACTTC. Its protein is CAEGMHGATQYF. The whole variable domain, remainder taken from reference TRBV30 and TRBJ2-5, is SQTIHQWPATLVQPVGSPLSLECTVEGTSNPNLYWYRQAAGRGLQLLFYSVGIGQISSEVPQNLSASRPQDRQFILSSKKLLLSDSGFYLCAEGMHGATQYFGPGTRLLVL.

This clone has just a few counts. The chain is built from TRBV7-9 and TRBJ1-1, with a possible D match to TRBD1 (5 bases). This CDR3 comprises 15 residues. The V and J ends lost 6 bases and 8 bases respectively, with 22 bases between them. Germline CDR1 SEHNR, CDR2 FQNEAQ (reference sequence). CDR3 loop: CASSSGSSGDEEAFF. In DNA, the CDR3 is TGTGCCAGCAGTTCAGGGTCATCAGGAGACGAGGAAGCTTTCTTT.

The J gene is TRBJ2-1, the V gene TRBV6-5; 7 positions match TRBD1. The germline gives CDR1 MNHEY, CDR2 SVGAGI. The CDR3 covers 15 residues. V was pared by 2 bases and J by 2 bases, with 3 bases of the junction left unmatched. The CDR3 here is CASSYDRVPYNEQFF. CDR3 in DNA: TGTGCCAGCAGTTACGACAGGGTCCCCTACAATGAGCAGTTCTTC.

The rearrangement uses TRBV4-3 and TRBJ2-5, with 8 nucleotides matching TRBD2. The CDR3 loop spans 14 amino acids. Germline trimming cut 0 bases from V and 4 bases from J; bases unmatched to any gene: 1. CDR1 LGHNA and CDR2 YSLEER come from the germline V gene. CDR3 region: CASSQDLAGETQYF. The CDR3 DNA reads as TGCGCCAGCAGCCAAGATCTAGCGGGAGAGACCCAGTACTTC.

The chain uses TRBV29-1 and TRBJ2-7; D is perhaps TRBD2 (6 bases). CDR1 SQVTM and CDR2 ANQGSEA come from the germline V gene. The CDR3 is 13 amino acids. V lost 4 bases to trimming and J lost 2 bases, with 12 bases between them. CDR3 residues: CSVGFGGPYEQYF. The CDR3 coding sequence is TGCAGCGTTGGGTTTGGAGGGCCCTACGAGCAGTACTTC.

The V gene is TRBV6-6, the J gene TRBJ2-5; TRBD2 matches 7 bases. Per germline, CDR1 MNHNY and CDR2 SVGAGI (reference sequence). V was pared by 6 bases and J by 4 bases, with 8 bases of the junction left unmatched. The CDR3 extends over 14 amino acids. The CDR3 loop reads CASSEWGGSETQYF. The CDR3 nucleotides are TGTGCCAGCAGCGAATGGGGAGGGTCAGAGACCCAGTACTTC.

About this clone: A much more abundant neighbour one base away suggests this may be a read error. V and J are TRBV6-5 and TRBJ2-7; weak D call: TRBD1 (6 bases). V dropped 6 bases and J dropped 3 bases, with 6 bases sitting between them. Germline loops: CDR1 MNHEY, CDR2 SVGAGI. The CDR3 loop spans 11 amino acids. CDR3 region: CASRQGYEQYF. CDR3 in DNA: TGTGCCAGCAGACAGGGCTACGAGCAGTACTTC.

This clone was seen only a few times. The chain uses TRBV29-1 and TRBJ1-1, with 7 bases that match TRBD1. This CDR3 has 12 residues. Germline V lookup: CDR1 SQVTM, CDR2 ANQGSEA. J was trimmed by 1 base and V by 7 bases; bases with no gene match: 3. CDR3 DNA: TGCAGCGCGGGACAGCAGAACACTGAAGCTTTCTTT. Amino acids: CSAGQQNTEAFF. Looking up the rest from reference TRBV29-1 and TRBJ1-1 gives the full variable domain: SAVISQKPSRDICQRGTSLTIQCQVDSQVTMMFWYRQQPGQSLTLIATANQGSEATYESGFVIDKFPISRPNLTFSTLTVSNMSPEDSSIYLCSAGQQNTEAFFGQGTRLTVV.

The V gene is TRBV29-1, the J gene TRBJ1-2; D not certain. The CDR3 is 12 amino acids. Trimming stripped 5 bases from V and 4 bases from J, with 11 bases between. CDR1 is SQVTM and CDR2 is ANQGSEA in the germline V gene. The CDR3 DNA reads TGCAGCGTTTGGGGAGTCCGCTATGGCTACACCTTC. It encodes CSVWGVRYGYTF.

The DNA for the CDR3 is TGTGCCAGCAGCCGGACAGTCCAAAGTGAGCAGTTCTTC. The encoded protein is CASSRTVQSEQFF. This chain connects TRBV7-3 to TRBJ2-1, with a weak D call TRBD1 (6 bases). V dropped 5 bases and J dropped 9 bases, with 14 bases sitting between them. This CDR3 is built from 13 residues. Germline V CDR1 and CDR2: SGHTA, FQGTGA. The whole variable domain, remainder taken from reference TRBV7-3 and TRBJ2-1, is GAGVSQTPSNKVTEKGKYVELRCDPISGHTALYWYRQSLGQGPEFLIYFQGTGAADDSGLPNDRFFAVRPEGSVSTLKIQRTERGDSAVYLCASSRTVQSEQFFGPGTRLTVL.

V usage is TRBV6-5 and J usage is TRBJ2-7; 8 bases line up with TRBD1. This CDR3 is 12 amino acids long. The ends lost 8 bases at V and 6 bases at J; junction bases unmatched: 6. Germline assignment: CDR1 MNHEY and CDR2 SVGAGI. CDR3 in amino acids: CASSDRGREQYF. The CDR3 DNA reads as TGTGCCAGCTCAGACAGGGGCCGCGAGCAGTACTTC.

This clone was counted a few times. In DNA, the CDR3 is TGTGCCAGCAGCTTAGAGGCAGGACAAGAGACCCAGTACTTC. This translates into CASSLEAGQETQYF. The chain employs TRBV7-9 and TRBJ2-5; D is unclear. Trimming removed 1 base at V and 2 bases at J, with 8 bases between. CDR3 size: 14 residues. The germline CDR1 and CDR2 sequences are SEHNR and FQNEAQ (reference sequence). The full variable domain, its missing parts supplied by reference TRBV7-9 and TRBJ2-5, is DTGVSQNPRHKITKRGQNVTFRCDPISEHNRLYWYRQTLGQGPEFLTYFQNEAQLEKSRLLSDRFSAERPKGSFSTLEIQRTEQGDSAMYLCASSLEAGQETQYFGPGTRLLVL.

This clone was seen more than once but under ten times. The CDR3 region is CSVGTGGRGTEAFF. The CDR3 DNA sequence: TGCAGCGTTGGAACAGGGGGAAGAGGGACTGAAGCTTTCTTT. The rearrangement uses TRBV29-1 and TRBJ1-1; 8 bases line up with TRBD1. The V and J ends lost 4 bases and 5 bases, in that order; junction bases with no gene match: 9. This CDR3 region has 14 residues. Germline V CDR1 and CDR2: SQVTM, ANQGSEA.

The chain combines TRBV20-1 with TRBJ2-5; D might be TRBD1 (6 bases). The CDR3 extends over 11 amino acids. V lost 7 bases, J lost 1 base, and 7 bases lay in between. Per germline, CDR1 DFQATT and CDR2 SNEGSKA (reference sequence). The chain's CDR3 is CSGGRQETQYF. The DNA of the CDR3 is TGCAGTGGGGGGCGCCAAGAGACCCAGTACTTC.

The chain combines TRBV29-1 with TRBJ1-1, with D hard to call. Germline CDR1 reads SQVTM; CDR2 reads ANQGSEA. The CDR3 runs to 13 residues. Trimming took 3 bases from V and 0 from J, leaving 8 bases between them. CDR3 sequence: CSVELSVNTEAFF. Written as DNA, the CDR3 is TGCAGCGTTGAGCTTTCGGTGAACACTGAAGCTTTCTTT.